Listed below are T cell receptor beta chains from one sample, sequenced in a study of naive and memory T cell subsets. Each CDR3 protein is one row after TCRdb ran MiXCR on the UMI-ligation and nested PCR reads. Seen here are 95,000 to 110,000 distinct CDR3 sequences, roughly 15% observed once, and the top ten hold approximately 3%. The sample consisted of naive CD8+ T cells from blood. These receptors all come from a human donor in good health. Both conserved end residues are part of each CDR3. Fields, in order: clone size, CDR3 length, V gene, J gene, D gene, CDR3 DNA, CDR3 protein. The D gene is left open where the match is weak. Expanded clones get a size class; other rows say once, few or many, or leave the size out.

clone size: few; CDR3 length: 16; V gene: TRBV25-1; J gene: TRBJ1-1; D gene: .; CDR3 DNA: TGTGCCAGCAGTGAATTAAGCACCGCCGGAAGCGATGAAGCTTTCTTT; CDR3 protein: CASSELSTAGSDEAFF
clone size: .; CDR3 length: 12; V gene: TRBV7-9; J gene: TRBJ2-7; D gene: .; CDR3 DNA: TGTGCCACAGACGGCTCAACCTACGAGCAGTACTTC; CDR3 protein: CATDGSTYEQYF
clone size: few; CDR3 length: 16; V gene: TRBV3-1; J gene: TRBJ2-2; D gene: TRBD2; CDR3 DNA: TGTGCCAGCAGGCAAACAACCCCTAGCGGGGCCGGGGAGCTGTTTTTT; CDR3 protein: CASRQTTPSGAGELFF
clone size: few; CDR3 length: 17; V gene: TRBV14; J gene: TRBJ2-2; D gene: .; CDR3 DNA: TGTGCCAGCAGCCAGTCCTCGGGACACGTGAACACCGGGGAGCTGTTTTTT; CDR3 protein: CASSQSSGHVNTGELFF
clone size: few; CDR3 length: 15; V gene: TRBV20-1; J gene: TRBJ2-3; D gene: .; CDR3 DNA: TGCAGTGCTAGTGTGGACGGGACTAGCACAGATACGCAGTATTTT; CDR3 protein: CSASVDGTSTDTQYF
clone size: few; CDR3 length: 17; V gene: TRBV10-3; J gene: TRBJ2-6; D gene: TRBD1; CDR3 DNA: TGTGCCATCAGTGATCAGGGGGTCTTTGCTGGGGCCAACGTCCTGACTTTC; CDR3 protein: CAISDQGVFAGANVLTF
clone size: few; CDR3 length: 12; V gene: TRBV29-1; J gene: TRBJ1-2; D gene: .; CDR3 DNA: TGCAGCGTCCCTCTAGGGGGATCTGGCTACACCTTC; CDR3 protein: CSVPLGGSGYTF
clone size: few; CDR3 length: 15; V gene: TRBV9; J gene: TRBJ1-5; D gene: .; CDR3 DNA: TGTGCCAGCAGCGTCGAGGGAAATAGCAATCAGCCCCAGCATTTT; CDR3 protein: CASSVEGNSNQPQHF
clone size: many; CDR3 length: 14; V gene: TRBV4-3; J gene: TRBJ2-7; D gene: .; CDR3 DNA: TGCGCCAGCAGCGGAGTTGTCGACAGCTACGAGCAGTACTTC; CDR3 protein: CASSGVVDSYEQYF
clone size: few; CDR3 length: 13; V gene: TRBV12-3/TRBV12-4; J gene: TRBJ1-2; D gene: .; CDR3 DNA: TGTGCCAGCAGTTTTCCGGGTCACTATGGCTACACCTTC; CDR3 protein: CASSFPGHYGYTF
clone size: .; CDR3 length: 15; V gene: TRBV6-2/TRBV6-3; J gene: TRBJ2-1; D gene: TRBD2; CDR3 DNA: TGTGCCAGCAGTTCCCGTAGCGGGACCGGCGATGAGCAGTTCTTC; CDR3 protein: CASSSRSGTGDEQFF
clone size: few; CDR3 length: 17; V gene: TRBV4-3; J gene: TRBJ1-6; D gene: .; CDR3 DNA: TGCGCCAGCAGCCAAGACCCGCAGGGTTTCGTTAACTCACCCCTCCACTTT; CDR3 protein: CASSQDPQGFVNSPLHF
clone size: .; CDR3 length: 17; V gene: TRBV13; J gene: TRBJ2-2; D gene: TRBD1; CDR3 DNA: TGTGCCAGCAGCTTAGCTGACAGGGGAAAAAACACCGGGGAGCTGTTTTTT; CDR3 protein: CASSLADRGKNTGELFF
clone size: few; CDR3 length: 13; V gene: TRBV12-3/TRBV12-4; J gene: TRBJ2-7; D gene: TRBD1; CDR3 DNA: TGTGCCAGCACGGGGACAGGATCGGTCGAGCAGTACTTC; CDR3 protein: CASTGTGSVEQYF
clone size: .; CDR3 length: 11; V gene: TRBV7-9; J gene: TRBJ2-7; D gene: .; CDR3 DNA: TGTGCCAGCAGCACCCGGGACGAGCAGTACTTC; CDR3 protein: CASSTRDEQYF
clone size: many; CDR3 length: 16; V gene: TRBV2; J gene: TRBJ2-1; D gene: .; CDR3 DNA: TGTGCCAGCAGTGACGTGGTACGGAGCTCCTACAATGAGCAGTTCTTC; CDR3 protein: CASSDVVRSSYNEQFF